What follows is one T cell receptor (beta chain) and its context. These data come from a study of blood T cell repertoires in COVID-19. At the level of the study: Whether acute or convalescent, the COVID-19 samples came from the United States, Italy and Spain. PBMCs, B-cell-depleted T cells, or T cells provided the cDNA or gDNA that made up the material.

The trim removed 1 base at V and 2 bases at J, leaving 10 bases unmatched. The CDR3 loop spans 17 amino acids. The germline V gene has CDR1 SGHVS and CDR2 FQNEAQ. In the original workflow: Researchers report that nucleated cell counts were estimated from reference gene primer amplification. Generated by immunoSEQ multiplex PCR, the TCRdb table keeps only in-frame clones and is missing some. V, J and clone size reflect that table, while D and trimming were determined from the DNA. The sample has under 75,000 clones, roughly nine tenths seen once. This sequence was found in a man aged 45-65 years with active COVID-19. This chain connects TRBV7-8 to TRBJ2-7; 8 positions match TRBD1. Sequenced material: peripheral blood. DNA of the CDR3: TGTGCCAGCAGCTTAGGACTTCAGGGGGCGAATCCCTACGAGCAGTACTTC. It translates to CASSLGLQGANPYEQYF.